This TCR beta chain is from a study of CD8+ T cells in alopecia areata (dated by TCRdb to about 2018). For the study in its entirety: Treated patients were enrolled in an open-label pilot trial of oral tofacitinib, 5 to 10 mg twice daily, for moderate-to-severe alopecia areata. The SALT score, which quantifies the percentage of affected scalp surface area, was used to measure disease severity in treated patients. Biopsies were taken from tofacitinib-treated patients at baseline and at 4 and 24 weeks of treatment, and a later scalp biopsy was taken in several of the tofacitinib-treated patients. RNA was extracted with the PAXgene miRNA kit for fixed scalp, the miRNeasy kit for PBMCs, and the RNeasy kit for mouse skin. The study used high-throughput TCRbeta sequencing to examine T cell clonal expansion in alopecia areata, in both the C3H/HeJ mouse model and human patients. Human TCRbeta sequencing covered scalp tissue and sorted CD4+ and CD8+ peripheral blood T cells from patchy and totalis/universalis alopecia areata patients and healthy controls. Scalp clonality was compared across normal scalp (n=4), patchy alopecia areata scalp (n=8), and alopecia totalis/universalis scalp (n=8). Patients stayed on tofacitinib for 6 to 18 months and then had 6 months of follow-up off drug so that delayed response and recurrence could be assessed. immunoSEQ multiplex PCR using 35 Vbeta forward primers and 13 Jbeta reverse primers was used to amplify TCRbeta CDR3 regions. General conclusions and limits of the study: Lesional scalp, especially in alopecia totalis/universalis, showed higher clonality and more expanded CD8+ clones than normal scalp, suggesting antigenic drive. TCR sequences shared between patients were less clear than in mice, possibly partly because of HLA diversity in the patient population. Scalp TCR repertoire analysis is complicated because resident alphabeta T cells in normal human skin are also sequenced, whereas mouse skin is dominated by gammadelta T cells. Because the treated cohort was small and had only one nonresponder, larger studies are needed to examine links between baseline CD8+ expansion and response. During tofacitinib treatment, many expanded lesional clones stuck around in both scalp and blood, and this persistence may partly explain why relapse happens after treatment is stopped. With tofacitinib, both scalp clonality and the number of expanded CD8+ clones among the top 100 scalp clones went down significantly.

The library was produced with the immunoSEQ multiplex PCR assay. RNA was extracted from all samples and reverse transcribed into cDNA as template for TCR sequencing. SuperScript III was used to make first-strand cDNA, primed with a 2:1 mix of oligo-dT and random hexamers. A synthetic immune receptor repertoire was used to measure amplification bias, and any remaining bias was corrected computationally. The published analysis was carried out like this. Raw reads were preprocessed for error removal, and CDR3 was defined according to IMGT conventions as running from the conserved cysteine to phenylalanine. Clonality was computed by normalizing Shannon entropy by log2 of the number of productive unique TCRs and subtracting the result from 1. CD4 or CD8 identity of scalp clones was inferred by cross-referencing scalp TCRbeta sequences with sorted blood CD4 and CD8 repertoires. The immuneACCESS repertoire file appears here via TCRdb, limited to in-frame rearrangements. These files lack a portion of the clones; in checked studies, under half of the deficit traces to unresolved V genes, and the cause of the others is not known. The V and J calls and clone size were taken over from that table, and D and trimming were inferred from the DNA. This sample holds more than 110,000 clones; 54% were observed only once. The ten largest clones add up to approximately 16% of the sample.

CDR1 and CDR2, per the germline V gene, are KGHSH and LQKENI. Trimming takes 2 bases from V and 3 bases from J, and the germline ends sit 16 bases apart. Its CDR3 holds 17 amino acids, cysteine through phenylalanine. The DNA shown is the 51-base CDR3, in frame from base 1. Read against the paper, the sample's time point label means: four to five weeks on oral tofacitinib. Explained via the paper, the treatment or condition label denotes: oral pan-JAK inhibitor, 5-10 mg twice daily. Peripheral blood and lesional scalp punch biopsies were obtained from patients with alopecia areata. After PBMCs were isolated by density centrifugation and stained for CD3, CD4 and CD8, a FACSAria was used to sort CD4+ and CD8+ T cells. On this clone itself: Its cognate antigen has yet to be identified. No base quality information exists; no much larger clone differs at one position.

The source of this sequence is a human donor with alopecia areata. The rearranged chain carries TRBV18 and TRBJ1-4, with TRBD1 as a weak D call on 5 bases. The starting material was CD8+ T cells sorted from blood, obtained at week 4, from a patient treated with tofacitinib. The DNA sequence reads TGTGCCAGCTCACCAGGGGCCAGCCTCTTGGCTAATGAAAAACTGTTTTTT. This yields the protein CASSPGASLLANEKLFF. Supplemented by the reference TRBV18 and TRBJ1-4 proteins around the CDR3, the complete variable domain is NAGVMQNPRHLVRRRGQEARLRCSPMKGHSHVYWYRQLPEEGLKFMVYLQKENIIDESGMPKERFSAEFPKEGPSILRIQQVVRGDSAAYFCASSPGASLLANEKLFFGSGTQLSVL.